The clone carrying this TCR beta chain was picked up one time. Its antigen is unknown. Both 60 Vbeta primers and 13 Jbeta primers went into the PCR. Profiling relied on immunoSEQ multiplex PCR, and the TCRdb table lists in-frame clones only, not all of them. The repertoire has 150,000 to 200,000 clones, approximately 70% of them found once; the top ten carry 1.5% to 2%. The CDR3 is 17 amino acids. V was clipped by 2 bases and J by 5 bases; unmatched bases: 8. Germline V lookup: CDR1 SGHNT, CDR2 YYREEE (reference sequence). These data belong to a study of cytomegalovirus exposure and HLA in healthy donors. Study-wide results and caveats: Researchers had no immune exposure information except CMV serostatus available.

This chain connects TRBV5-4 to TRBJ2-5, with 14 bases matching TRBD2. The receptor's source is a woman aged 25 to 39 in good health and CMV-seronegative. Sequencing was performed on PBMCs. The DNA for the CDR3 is TGTGCCAGCAGCTTTGGACTAGCGGGGGGATTTAGGGAGACCCAGTACTTC. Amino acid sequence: CASSFGLAGGFRETQYF. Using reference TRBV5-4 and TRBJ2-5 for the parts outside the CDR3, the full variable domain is ETGVTQSPTHLIKTRGQQVTLRCSSQSGHNTVSWYQQALGQGPQFIFQYYREEENGRGNFPPRFSGLQFPNYSSELNVNALELDDSALYLCASSFGLAGGFRETQYFGPGTRLLVL.